The clone carrying this T cell receptor beta chain was counted a few times. Its target is not known. This record belongs to a study of cytomegalovirus exposure and HLA in healthy donors. General study results and limits: Only CMV serostatus was available as immune exposure information. It emerged from a later analysis that several of the most significant clusters appeared to be linked to common viral pathogens. Later work found most CMV-associated TCR beta chains apparently HLA-restricted. It was reported in a later analysis that an Asian-associated ancestry cluster showed fewer N-insertions than the roughly 670-donor mean.

This CDR3 has 13 residues. Trimming took 2 bases from V and 3 from J, leaving 7 bases between them. CDR1 and CDR2 (germline): LNHDA, SQIVND (reference sequence). Both 60 Vbeta primers and 13 Jbeta primers went into the PCR. Sequencing was performed with immunoSEQ multiplex PCR; in TCRdb, only in-frame clones are kept and a portion is missing. This table has tens of thousands of clones, under 85% appearing once. Sequences were obtained from PBMCs. The receptor was derived from a woman in her thirties in good health and CMV-seronegative. The chain employs TRBV19 and TRBJ2-5, with D uncertain. The CDR3 sequence: CASSINKKETQYF. In nucleotides, the CDR3 is TGTGCCAGTAGTATAAACAAGAAAGAGACCCAGTACTTC.